This T cell receptor beta chain is from a study of Ad26.COV2.S vaccination and SARS-CoV-2 variants. At the level of the study: In the COV1001 trial, the donor was in the Ad26.COV2.S arm. Intramuscular Ad26.COV2.S doses were given once or twice, 56 days apart. Study-level findings and limits: An underestimation of total T cell responses may have resulted from the TCR breadth and depth analyses.

Treatment reported: 15 to 20 received Ad26.COV2.S at low or high dose, single or two shots; roughly five received placebo; per-sample allocation not given. Repertoires come from day 63 after the first vaccine or placebo injection. Per the germline V gene, CDR1 is ENHRY and CDR2 is SYGVKD. The CDR3 loop spans 14 amino acids. Data came from immunoSEQ multiplex PCR; TCRdb stores just in-frame clones and leaves some out. This table holds about 450,000 clones, roughly 89% found once. Regarding this clone: The target antigen is unknown.

The rearrangement uses TRBV10-3 and TRBJ1-5; D perhaps matches TRBD1 (5 bases). This receptor was taken from a person aged 18-65 years who received the Ad26.COV2.S COVID-19 vaccine or a placebo. The source was peripheral blood, collected in a trial of Ad26.COV2.S vaccine versus placebo. The CDR3 DNA sequence: TGTGCGTCCTCAGGGCGAGGGGGCAATCAGCCCCAGCATTTT. This translates into CASSGRGGNQPQHF.